Listed below are T cell receptor beta chains from one sample, sequenced in a study of cytomegalovirus exposure and HLA in healthy donors. The assay was immunoSEQ multiplex PCR, and TCRdb's table has in-frame clones only and misses some. The sample contains 110,000 to 150,000 clones, about 80% of which appear only once. The sequencing sample was made of PBMCs. Receptors originate from a female donor in good health and CMV-seronegative. The CDR3 runs from the conserved cysteine through the conserved F or W. A D gene is named only where the DNA matches it firmly. Where a row states a size, it is once, few, many or the class of an expanded clone; other rows omit it.

D gene	V gene	J gene	clone size	CDR3 DNA	CDR3 protein
TRBD1	TRBV28	TRBJ2-3	.	TGTGCCAGCAGTGATCCGGGACAGCCCCGCACAGATACGCAGTATTTT	CASSDPGQPRTDTQYF
.	TRBV28	TRBJ2-7	.	TGTGCCAGCAGTTGGAGGGACAGCAACTACGAGCAGTACTTC	CASSWRDSNYEQYF
TRBD1	TRBV28	TRBJ2-7	.	TGTGCCAGCAGTTCGCCCCGACGACAGGGGAACGAGCAGTACTTC	CASSSPRRQGNEQYF
.	TRBV7-9	TRBJ2-2	.	TGTGCCAGCACAAGCAGGGTCGGTGACACCGGGGAGCTGTTTTTT	CASTSRVGDTGELFF
TRBD1	TRBV6-5	TRBJ1-2	.	TGTGCCAGCAGTTACTCTGGCAGGGGGGCCTATGGCTACACCTTC	CASSYSGRGAYGYTF
.	TRBV5-1	TRBJ2-5	.	TGCGCCAGCAGCTTCAACAGTCTCGGGGGTGAGACCCAGTACTTC	CASSFNSLGGETQYF
TRBD2	TRBV7-8	TRBJ2-1	.	TGTGCCAGCAGCTTAGTGGGGGGGGCCTACAATGAGCAGTTCTTC	CASSLVGGAYNEQFF
TRBD2	TRBV5-4	TRBJ2-5	.	TGTGCCAGCACCCTCGGCGGGCTAGCGGGGGGGGAGACCCAGTACTTC	CASTLGGLAGGETQYF
.	TRBV30	TRBJ1-4	.	TGTGCCTGGAGCCTCACAGGGTCGGGAAAACTGTTTTTT	CAWSLTGSGKLFF
TRBD1	TRBV19	TRBJ2-7	.	TGTGCCAGTACCTTCCGGACAGGGGCCCTTCCCCACGAGCAGTACTTC	CASTFRTGALPHEQYF
TRBD1	TRBV5-1	TRBJ2-2	.	TGCGCCAGCGGCCCGACCACAGGGGGTAACACCGGGGAGCTGTTTTTT	CASGPTTGGNTGELFF
TRBD1	TRBV9	TRBJ1-6	.	TGTGCCAGCAGCGTCGGGACAGCCAATTCACCCCTCCACTTT	CASSVGTANSPLHF
TRBD1	TRBV11-2	TRBJ2-5	.	TGTGCCAGCAGCTTAGCTAGCAGGGGGCGACAAGAGACCCAGTACTTC	CASSLASRGRQETQYF
.	TRBV7-3	TRBJ2-1	.	TGTGCCAGCAGCCCCTCCGGGACTCCGCAGTTCTTC	CASSPSGTPQFF
TRBD1	TRBV19	TRBJ1-1	.	TGTGCCAGTAGTATAGATGGGATGACAGGGGGGAGAAACACTGAAGCTTTCTTT	CASSIDGMTGGRNTEAFF
.	TRBV6-1	TRBJ2-3	few	TGTGCCAGCAGTGAAACCACTCGACTAGCAGATACGCAGTATTTT	CASSETTRLADTQYF
.	TRBV30	TRBJ1-1	.	TGTGCCTGGAGTACACAGGGATTCGGTGAAGCTTTCTTT	CAWSTQGFGEAFF
.	TRBV5-4	TRBJ2-1	few	TGTGCTAGTCAAGCGATGACCTACAATGAGCAGTTCTTC	CASQAMTYNEQFF
TRBD2	TRBV10-2	TRBJ2-1	.	TGCGCCAGCAGGCCCTGGCGGGGGTACAATGAGCAGTTCTTC	CASRPWRGYNEQFF
TRBD2	TRBV6-6	TRBJ2-7	.	TGTGCCAGCAGACTGAGCGGGGACGAGCAGTACTTC	CASRLSGDEQYF
TRBD2	TRBV28	TRBJ2-7	.	TGTGCCAGCAGCATTCAGGTCGGGGGGGAGCAGTACTTC	CASSIQVGGEQYF
TRBD1	TRBV4-1	TRBJ2-7	few	TGCGCCAGCAGCCTGGGACAGGGGATCTACGAGCAGTACTTC	CASSLGQGIYEQYF
TRBD1	TRBV7-9	TRBJ1-6	.	TGTTCCAGCAGCTTAGGACTATCCGGGACCAGGGGGGATTCACCCCTCCACTTT	CSSSLGLSGTRGDSPLHF
.	TRBV27	TRBJ2-1	.	TGTGCCAGCAAGCAGGGGCCCAATGAGCAGTTCTTC	CASKQGPNEQFF
.	TRBV11-2	TRBJ2-7	.	TGTGCCAGCAGCTCACTTCTAACGGCGGCTCCCTACGAGCAGTACTTC	CASSSLLTAAPYEQYF
TRBD2	TRBV10-3	TRBJ2-3	.	TGTGCCATCAGTGACGGGGGGAGGGGCGGGAGCAAAAATACGCAGTATTTT	CAISDGGRGGSKNTQYF
TRBD1	TRBV5-1	TRBJ1-4	.	TGCGCCAGCAGGCAGACAGGGATTAATGAAAAACTGTTTTTT	CASRQTGINEKLFF
TRBD1	TRBV7-9	TRBJ2-2	.	TGTGCCAGCAGCCTAAGACAGGGTCCTCTCGGGGCCGGGGAGCTGTTTTTT	CASSLRQGPLGAGELFF
.	TRBV27	TRBJ1-6	.	TGTGCCAGCAGTTTATCGCAGGGCGGGACCTATAATTCACCCCTCCACTTT	CASSLSQGGTYNSPLHF
TRBD2	TRBV27	TRBJ2-2	.	TGTGCCAGCAGTTTAGGAAGCGGGAGGGCCTGGGCCGGGGAGCTGTTTTTT	CASSLGSGRAWAGELFF
TRBD1	TRBV7-3	TRBJ2-7	.	TGTGCCAGCAGCTCGGACAGGGTTAAGTACTTC	CASSSDRVKYF
TRBD2	TRBV5-1	TRBJ2-1	.	TGCGCCAGCAGCTTCGGACTAGCGGCCTACAATGAGCAGTTCTTC	CASSFGLAAYNEQFF
TRBD1	TRBV2	TRBJ2-7	.	TGTGCCAGCAGTGACGCCGGGACAGGAATCTACGAGCAGTACTTC	CASSDAGTGIYEQYF
TRBD1	TRBV7-9	TRBJ2-7	.	TGTGCCAGCAGCCCGATTGGACAGGGGGCCCACGAGCAGTACTTC	CASSPIGQGAHEQYF
TRBD1	TRBV30	TRBJ1-5	.	TGTGCCTGGAGTTTCCGACAGGGGGGTGAGCCCCAGCATTTT	CAWSFRQGGEPQHF
.	TRBV7-2	TRBJ2-1	.	TGTGCCAGCAGCCTTTTCTCGGGGTACAATGAGCAGTTCTTC	CASSLFSGYNEQFF
TRBD1	TRBV27	TRBJ2-7	.	TGTGCCAGGGACAGGCGGGACGAGCAGTACTTC	CARDRRDEQYF
TRBD1	TRBV28	TRBJ1-4	.	TGTGCCAGCAGTTCGACAGGGATTCAGTTAAATGAAAAACTGTTTTTT	CASSSTGIQLNEKLFF